This paragraph covers one TCR beta chain sequence. Per germline, CDR1 KGHSH and CDR2 LQKENI. This CDR3 region has 13 residues. V shed 2 bases and J 3 bases; nucleotides not matched to a gene: 0. These data originate in a study of Ad26.COV2.S vaccination and SARS-CoV-2 variants. Produced via immunoSEQ multiplex PCR; TCRdb's table is partial and in-frame only. The repertoire includes about 180,000 clones, roughly nine tenths of them detected once, and about 5.5% sits in the top ten. This sequence was found in a human donor who had recovered from COVID-19. The chain recombines TRBV18 with TRBJ1-2; TRBD1 matches 7 bases. This material consisted of peripheral blood, taken after recovery from COVID-19. CDR3 bases: TGTGCCAGCTCACCAGACAGGGACTATGGCTACACCTTC. Protein sequence: CASSPDRDYGYTF.